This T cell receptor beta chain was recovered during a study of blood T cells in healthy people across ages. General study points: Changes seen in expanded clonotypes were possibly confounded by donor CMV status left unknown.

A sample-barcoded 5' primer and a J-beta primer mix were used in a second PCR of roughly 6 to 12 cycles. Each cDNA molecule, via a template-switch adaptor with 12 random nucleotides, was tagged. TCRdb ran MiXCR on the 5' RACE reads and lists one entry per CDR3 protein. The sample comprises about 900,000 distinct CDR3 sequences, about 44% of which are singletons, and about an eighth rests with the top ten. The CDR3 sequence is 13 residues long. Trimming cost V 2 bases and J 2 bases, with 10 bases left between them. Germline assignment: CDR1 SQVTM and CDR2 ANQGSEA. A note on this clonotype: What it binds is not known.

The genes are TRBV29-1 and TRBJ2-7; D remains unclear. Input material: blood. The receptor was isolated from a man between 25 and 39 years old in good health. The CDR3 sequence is CSVERPLTYEQYF. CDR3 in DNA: TGCAGCGTTGAACGGCCCCTAACCTACGAGCAGTACTTC.